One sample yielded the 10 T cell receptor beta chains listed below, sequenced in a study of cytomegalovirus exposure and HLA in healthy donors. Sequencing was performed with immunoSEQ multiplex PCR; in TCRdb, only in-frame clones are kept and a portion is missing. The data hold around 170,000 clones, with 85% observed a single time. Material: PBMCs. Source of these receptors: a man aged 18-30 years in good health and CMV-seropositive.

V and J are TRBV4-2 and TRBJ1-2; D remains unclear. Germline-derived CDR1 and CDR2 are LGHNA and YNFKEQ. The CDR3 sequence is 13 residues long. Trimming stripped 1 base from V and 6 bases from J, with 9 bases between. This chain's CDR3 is CASSQGTGDGYTF. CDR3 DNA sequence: TGTGCCAGCAGCCAAGGAACCGGGGATGGCTACACCTTC.

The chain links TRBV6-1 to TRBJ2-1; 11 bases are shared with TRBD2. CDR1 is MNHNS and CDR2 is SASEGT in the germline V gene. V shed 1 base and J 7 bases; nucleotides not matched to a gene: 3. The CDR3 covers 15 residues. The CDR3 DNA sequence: TGTGCCAGCAGTGAAGAACTAGCGGGGGCGAATGAGCAGTTCTTC. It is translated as CASSEELAGANEQFF.

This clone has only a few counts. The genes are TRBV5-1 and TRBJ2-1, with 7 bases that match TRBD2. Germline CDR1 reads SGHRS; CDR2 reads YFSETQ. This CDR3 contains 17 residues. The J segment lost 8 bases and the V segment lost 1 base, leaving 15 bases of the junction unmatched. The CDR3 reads CASSLWGGTTGSDEQFF. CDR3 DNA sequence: TGCGCCAGCAGCTTGTGGGGGGGAACCACGGGGTCGGATGAGCAGTTCTTC.

CDR3 in DNA: TGTGCCAGCAGCTTAGGAGGTAGCGGGGGGGCAAATACGCAGTATTTT. Translating gives CASSLGGSGGANTQYF. This chain joins TRBV13 and TRBJ2-3; 11 nucleotides agree with TRBD2. J gave up 7 bases and V 0 bases, and 6 bases lay outside the gene matches. The germline V gene encodes CDR1 PRHDT and CDR2 FYEKMQ (reference sequence). The CDR3 is 16 residues long.

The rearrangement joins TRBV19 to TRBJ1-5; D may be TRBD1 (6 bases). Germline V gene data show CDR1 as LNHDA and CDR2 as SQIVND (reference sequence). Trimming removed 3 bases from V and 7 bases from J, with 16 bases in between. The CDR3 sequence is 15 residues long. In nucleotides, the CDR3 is TGTGCCAGTAGTATGAACTTTGGGCAGGGGCAGCCCCAGCATTTT. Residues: CASSMNFGQGQPQHF.

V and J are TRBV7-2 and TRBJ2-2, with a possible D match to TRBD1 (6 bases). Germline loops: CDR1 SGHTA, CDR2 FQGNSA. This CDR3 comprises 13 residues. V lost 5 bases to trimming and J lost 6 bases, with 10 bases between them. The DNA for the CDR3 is TGTGCCAGCAGCAAACAGGGTTCCGGGGAGCTGTTTTTT. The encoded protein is CASSKQGSGELFF.

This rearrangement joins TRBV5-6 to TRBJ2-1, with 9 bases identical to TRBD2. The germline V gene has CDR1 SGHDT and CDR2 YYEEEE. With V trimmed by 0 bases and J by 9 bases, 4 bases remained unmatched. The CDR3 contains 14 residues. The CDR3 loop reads CASSLGGGGIEQFF. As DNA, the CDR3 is TGTGCCAGCAGCTTGGGCGGGGGGGGGATTGAGCAGTTCTTC.

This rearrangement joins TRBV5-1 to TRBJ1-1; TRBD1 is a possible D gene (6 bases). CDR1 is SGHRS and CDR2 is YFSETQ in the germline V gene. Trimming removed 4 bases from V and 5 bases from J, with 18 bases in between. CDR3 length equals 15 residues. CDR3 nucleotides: TGCGCCAGCAGCCTGGGGGCAGGGTTTGTGACTGAAGCTTTCTTT. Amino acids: CASSLGAGFVTEAFF.

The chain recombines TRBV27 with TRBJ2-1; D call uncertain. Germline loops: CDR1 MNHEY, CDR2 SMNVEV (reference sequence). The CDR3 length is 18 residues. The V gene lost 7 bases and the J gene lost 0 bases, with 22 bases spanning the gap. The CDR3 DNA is TGTGCCAGCATTTTCCCTCCAACGGCGGAGAACTCCTACAATGAGCAGTTCTTC. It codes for CASIFPPTAENSYNEQFF.

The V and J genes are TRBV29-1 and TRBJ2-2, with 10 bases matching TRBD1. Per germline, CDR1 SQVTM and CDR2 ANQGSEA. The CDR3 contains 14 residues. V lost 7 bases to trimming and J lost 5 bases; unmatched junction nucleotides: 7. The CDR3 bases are TGCAGCGCGGTAGACAGGGGGCGGACCGGGGAGCTGTTTTTT. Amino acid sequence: CSAVDRGRTGELFF.